This T cell receptor (beta chain) was sequenced in a study of molecular identifiers for immune sequencing clone quantification. V lost 4 bases, J lost 1 base, and 20 bases lay in between. The V gene's germline CDR1 is SGHTA and CDR2 FQGNSA. This CDR3 spans 17 amino acids. At least ten counts were recorded for this clonotype. MiXCR was run by TCRdb on the PCR reads, yielding one entry per CDR3 protein. The sample holds roughly 86,000 distinct CDR3 sequences, under 20% seen once. Sequencing was performed on naive CD8+ T cells from blood, with Jurkat cell RNA spiked in. Subset reported: FACS-sorted CD8+CD4-CCR7+CD45RA+ naive T cells. V and J are TRBV7-2 and TRBJ2-7; possible D gene TRBD1, 6 bases. The receptor comes from a human donor in good health. Some libraries in this study had Jurkat cell RNA spiked in. The CDR3 loop is CASSSVSSGQGSYEQYF. In DNA, the CDR3 is TGTGCCAGCAGCTCTGTTAGCTCGGGACAAGGATCCTACGAGCAGTACTTC.